Detailed here is one T cell receptor (beta chain). The CDR3 has 15 residues. The germline V and J ends were trimmed by 5 bases and 0 bases, with 11 bases remaining between them. CDR1 is SGHAT, CDR2 FQNNGV, per germline. These data originate in a study of blood T cell repertoires in COVID-19. Measured with immunoSEQ multiplex PCR; TCRdb has only the in-frame clones, and not every one. The sample records about 220,000 clones, 88% being singletons. The chain recombines TRBV11-2 with TRBJ2-1; D is perhaps TRBD1 (5 bases). The clonotype was recovered from a young woman who had recovered from COVID-19. Sequenced input: PBMCs or T cells enriched from blood (not recorded which). CDR3 in DNA: TGTGCCAGCAGCCCGGACATTCTCTCCTACAATGAGCAGTTCTTC. It encodes CASSPDILSYNEQFF.